The 5 T cell receptor beta chains given below trace back to one sample, sequenced in a study of shared clonotypes between healthy human individuals. Clones were sequenced by immunoSEQ multiplex PCR, and TCRdb holds only the in-frame ones, with some missing. This table holds roughly 2.6 million clones, 90% to 95% found once. Sequenced input: naive CD4+ T cells sorted from blood. Specified subset: CD45RA+ positively selected. These receptors came from a man between 18 and 29 years old in good health.

This clone showed up just once. The rearrangement links TRBV30 to TRBJ1-4, with D tentatively TRBD1 (5 bases). This CDR3 has 14 residues. Trimming cost V 2 bases and J 8 bases, with 15 bases left between them. Per germline, CDR1 GTSNPN and CDR2 SVGIG (reference sequence). CDR3 amino acids: CAWSRGASGEKLFF. DNA of the CDR3: TGTGCCTGGAGTAGAGGGGCTTCCGGCGAAAAACTGTTTTTT.

The J gene is TRBJ1-2, the V gene TRBV25-1, with 7 nucleotides matching TRBD1. The CDR3 is made up of 15 amino acids. From germline, CDR1 is MGHDK and CDR2 SYGVNS. The junction had 12 bases not matched to a gene; V was cut back by 6 bases and J by 5 bases. CDR3 amino acids: CASSGGGGSPYGYTF. In DNA, the CDR3 is TGTGCCAGCAGCGGTGGAGGGGGCTCCCCTTATGGCTACACCTTC.

The chain carries TRBV12-5 and TRBJ2-1; the D is unclear. Per germline, CDR1 LGHNT and CDR2 FRNRAP. CDR3 length: 11 amino acids. Trimming shortened V by 2 bases and J by 9 bases, and 5 bases separated the two germline ends. In DNA, the CDR3 is TGTGCTAGTGGTTTGTGGGGTGAGCAGTTCTTC. Translation: CASGLWGEQFF. Full variable domain (outside the CDR3, taken from reference TRBV12-5 and TRBJ2-1): DARVTQTPRHKVTEMGQEVTMRCQPILGHNTVFWYRQTMMQGLELLAYFRNRAPLDDSGMPKDRFSAEMPDATLATLKIQPSEPRDSAVYFCASGLWGEQFFGPGTRLTVL.

V gene TRBV11-2 combines with J gene TRBJ1-2; 7 bases are shared with TRBD1. In germline, CDR1 is SGHAT, CDR2 FQNNGV. The CDR3 is 13 residues long. Germline trimming cut 3 bases from V and 7 bases from J; bases unmatched to any gene: 5. The CDR3 sequence: CASSLETGSGYTF. The CDR3 region has the DNA TGTGCCAGCAGCTTGGAGACAGGGTCTGGCTACACCTTC.

This chain joins TRBV5-4 and TRBJ2-2; D perhaps matches TRBD1 (5 bases). Germline V CDR1 and CDR2: SGHNT, YYREEE (reference sequence). The ends were cut back, 4 bases at V and 5 bases at J, with 12 bases in the middle. CDR3 length: 14 amino acids. In nucleotides, the CDR3 is TGTGCCAGCAGCCTAAGGGGTTGGACCGGGGAGCTGTTTTTT. Protein product: CASSLRGWTGELFF.